The 5 T cell receptor beta chains listed next were all sequenced from one sample in a study of metastatic and nonmetastatic thyroid tumors. Among the patients, none had received any treatment before thyroid surgery. TCRdb re-called the PCR reads with MiXCR. Of about 21,000 clones listed, around 12% are singletons. The sequenced sample consisted of blood. The receptors here all came from a female donor with papillary thyroid cancer or a benign thyroid nodule (not recorded which). Some clones in this sample may be carry-over from other donors' samples.

This clone was recorded many times. This chain joins TRBV5-8 and TRBJ1-2, with TRBD1 matching over 8 bases. CDR1 and CDR2 from the germline V gene are SGHTS and YDEGEE. V shed 4 bases and J 5 bases; nucleotides not matched to a gene: 4. This CDR3 has 13 residues. The CDR3 protein is CASSVQGAYGYTF. CDR3 nucleotides: TGTGCCAGCAGCGTGCAGGGGGCGTATGGCTACACCTTC.

To note about this clone: A much larger clone lies a single base off, so this may be a read error. The rearrangement links TRBV4-2 to TRBJ2-3, with 10 bases identical to TRBD2. The CDR3 covers 16 residues. Germline V CDR1 and CDR2: LGHNA, YNFKEQ. V was clipped by 4 bases and J by 7 bases; unmatched bases: 11. In DNA, the CDR3 is TGTGCCAGCAGCCCACGGCTAGCGGGAGATCCATATACGCAGTATTTT. It codes for CASSPRLAGDPYTQYF.

This clone was found many times. This same CDR3 is encoded by further DNA sequences in the sample. CDR3 protein: CASSLGGTNTGELFF. For the CDR3, the DNA is TGTGCCAGCAGCTTGGGTGGGACGAACACCGGGGAGCTGTTTTTT. The chain uses TRBV5-6 and TRBJ2-2; D gene ambiguous. The CDR3 loop spans 15 amino acids. V was shortened by 0 bases and J by 0 bases, with 6 bases between the two germline ends. CDR1 SGHDT and CDR2 YYEEEE come from the germline V gene.

This clone was counted ten times or more. The V gene is TRBV13, the J gene TRBJ2-1; TRBD2 agrees at 9 bases. Germline V CDR1 and CDR2: PRHDT, FYEKMQ (reference sequence). This CDR3 has 16 amino acids. Germline trimming cut 5 bases from V and 6 bases from J; bases unmatched to any gene: 11. CDR3 sequence (DNA): TGTGCCAGCAGCGGGACAATAGCGGGAGAGCTCAATGAGCAGTTCTTC. This sequence encodes CASSGTIAGELNEQFF. The whole variable domain, filled in from reference TRBV13 and TRBJ2-1, reads AAGVIQSPRHLIKEKRETATLKCYPIPRHDTVYWYQQGPGQDPQFLISFYEKMQSDKGSIPDRFSAQQFSDYHSELNMSSLELGDSALYFCASSGTIAGELNEQFFGPGTRLTVL.

This clone was counted many times. This chain uses TRBV9 with TRBJ2-2; D is possibly TRBD2 (6 bases). Between the trimmed V and J ends, which lost 0 bases and 7 bases, there was a span of 13 bases. CDR1 and CDR2 (germline): SGDLS, YYNGEE. CDR3 size: 15 residues. Written as DNA, the CDR3 is TGTGCCAGCAGCGTAGATGCGGGGCGGAACGGGGAGCTGTTTTTT. This sequence encodes CASSVDAGRNGELFF.